The entry below gives a single T cell receptor beta chain sequence along with its context. This specimen comes from a study of technical replicates of blood from several donors. The germline V gene has CDR1 KGHSH and CDR2 LQKENI. The CDR3 loop spans 16 amino acids. V trimming: 6 bases; J trimming: 10 bases; junction bases outside the gene matches: 17. Clones were read by immunoSEQ multiplex PCR, and TCRdb kept only the in-frame ones, dropping some. The sample lists over 50,000 clones, over 85% occurring once. This clonotype was obtained from a human donor in good health. Some clones in this sample may be carry-over from other donors' samples. The sample taken for sequencing was PBMCs. This rearrangement joins TRBV18 to TRBJ2-3, with 9 positions matching TRBD1. The CDR3 region has the DNA TGTGCCAGCTCCCCAGGGACAGGGATCCAAGGGTTGTCGCAGTATTTT. Amino acid sequence: CASSPGTGIQGLSQYF.